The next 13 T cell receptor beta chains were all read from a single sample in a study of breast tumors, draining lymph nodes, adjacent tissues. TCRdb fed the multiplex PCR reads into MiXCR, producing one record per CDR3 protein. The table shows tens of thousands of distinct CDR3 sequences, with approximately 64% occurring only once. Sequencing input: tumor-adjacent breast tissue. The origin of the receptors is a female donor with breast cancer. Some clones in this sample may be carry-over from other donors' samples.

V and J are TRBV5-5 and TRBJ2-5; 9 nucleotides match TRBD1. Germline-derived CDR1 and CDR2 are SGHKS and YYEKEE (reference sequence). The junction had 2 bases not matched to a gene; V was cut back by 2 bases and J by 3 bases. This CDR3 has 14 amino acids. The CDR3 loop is CASSFGDREETQYF. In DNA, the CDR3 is TGTGCCAGCAGCTTCGGGGACAGGGAAGAGACCCAGTACTTC.

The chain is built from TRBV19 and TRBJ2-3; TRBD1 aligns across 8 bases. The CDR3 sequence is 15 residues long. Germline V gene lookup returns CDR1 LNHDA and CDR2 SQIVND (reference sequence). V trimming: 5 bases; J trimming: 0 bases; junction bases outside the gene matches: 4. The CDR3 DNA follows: TGTGCCAGTAGTGGGACAGGAGCTAGCACAGATACGCAGTATTTT. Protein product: CASSGTGASTDTQYF. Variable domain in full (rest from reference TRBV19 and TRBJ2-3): DGGITQSPKYLFRKEGQNVTLSCEQNLNHDAMYWYRQDPGQGLRLIYYSQIVNDFQKGDIAEGYSVSREKKESFPLTVTSAQKNPTAFYLCASSGTGASTDTQYFGPGTRLTVL.

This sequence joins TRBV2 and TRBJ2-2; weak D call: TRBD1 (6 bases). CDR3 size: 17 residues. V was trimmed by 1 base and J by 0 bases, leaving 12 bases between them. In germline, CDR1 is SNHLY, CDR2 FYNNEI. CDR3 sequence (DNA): TGTGCCAGCAGTGAAGTGGGGACAAGATCGAACACCGGGGAGCTGTTTTTT. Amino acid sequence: CASSEVGTRSNTGELFF.

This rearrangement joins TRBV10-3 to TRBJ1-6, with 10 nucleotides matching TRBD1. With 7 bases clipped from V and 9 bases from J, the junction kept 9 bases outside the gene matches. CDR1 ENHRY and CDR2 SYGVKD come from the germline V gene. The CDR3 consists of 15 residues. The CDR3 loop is CAIMEDRGLSSPLHF. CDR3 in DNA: TGTGCCATCATGGAGGACAGGGGGTTGAGTTCACCCCTCCACTTT.

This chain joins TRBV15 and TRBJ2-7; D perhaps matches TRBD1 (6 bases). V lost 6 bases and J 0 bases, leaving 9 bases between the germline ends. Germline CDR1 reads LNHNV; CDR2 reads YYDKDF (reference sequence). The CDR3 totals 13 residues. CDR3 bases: TGTGCCACCAGTACAGGGACCTCCTACGAGCAGTACTTC. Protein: CATSTGTSYEQYF.

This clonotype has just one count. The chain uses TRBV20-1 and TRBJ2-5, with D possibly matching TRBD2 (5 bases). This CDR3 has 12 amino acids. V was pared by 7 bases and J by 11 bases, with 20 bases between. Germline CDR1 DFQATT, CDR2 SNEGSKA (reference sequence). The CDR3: CSERAGTDTQYF. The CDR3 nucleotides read TGCAGTGAAAGGGCGGGCACAGATACGCAGTACTTC.

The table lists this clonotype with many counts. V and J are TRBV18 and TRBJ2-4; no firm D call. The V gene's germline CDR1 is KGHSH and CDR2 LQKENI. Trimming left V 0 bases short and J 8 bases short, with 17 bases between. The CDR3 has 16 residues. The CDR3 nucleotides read TGTGCCAGCTCACCACCGGGTGGTACAGTTCTGGACATTCAGTACTTC. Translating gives CASSPPGGTVLDIQYF.

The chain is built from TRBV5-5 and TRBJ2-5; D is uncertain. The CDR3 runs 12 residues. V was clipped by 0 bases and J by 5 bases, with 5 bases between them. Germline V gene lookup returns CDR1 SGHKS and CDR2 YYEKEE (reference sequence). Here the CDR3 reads CASSLGLETQYF. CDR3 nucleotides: TGTGCCAGCAGCTTGGGTTTGGAGACCCAGTACTTC. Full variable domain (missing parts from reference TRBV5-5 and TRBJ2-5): DAGVTQSPTHLIKTRGQQVTLRCSPISGHKSVSWYQQVLGQGPQFIFQYYEKEERGRGNFPDRFSARQFPNYSSELNVNALLLGDSALYLCASSLGLETQYFGPGTRLLVL.

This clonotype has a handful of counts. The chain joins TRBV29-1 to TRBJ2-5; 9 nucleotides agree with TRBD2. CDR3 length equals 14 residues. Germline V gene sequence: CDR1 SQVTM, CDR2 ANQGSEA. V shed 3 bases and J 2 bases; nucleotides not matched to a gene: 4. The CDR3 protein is CSVERGGTQETQYF. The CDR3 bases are TGCAGCGTTGAGCGGGGGGGCACACAAGAGACCCAGTACTTC.

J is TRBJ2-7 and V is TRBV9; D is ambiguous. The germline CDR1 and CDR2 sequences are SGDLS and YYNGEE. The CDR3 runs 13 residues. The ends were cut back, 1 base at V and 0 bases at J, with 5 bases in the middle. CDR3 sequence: CASSVSNSYEQYF. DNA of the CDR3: TGTGCCAGCAGCGTATCTAACTCCTACGAGCAGTACTTC. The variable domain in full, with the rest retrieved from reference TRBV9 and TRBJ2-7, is DSGVTQTPKHLITATGQRVTLRCSPRSGDLSVYWYQQSLDQGLQFLIQYYNGEERAKGNILERFSAQQFPDLHSELNLSSLELGDSALYFCASSVSNSYEQYFGPGTRLTVT.

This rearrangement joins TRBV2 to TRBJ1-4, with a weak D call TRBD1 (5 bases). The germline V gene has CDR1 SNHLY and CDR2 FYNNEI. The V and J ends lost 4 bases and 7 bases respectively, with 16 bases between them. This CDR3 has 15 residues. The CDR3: CASSAFGHLGEKLFF. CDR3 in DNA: TGTGCCAGCAGTGCTTTCGGACACCTCGGTGAAAAACTGTTTTTT. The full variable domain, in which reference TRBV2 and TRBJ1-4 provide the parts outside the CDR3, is EPEVTQTPSHQVTQMGQEVILRCVPISNHLYFYWYRQILGQKVEFLVSFYNNEISEKSEIFDDQFSVERPDGSNFTLKIRSTKLEDSAMYFCASSAFGHLGEKLFFGSGTQLSVL.

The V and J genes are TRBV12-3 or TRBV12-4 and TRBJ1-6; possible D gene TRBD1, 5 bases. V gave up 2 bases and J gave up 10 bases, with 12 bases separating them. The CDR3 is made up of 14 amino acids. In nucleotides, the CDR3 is TGTGCCAGCAGTTTACGTGGGGGTACCTCACCCCTCCACTTT. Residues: CASSLRGGTSPLHF.

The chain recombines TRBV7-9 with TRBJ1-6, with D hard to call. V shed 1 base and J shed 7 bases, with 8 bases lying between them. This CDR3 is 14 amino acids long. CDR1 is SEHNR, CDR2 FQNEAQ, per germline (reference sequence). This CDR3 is CASSLDSLNSPLHF. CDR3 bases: TGTGCCAGCAGCTTAGACAGCTTAAATTCACCCCTCCACTTT.